Presented here are 8 T cell receptor beta chains from one specimen sequenced in a study of cytomegalovirus exposure and HLA in healthy donors. Using immunoSEQ multiplex PCR, the repertoire was profiled, and TCRdb retains in-frame clones only, with some absent. The data contain roughly 56,000 clones, approximately 94% of them singletons. Specimen: PBMCs. These receptor sequences come from a man in his late teens or twenties in good health and CMV-seronegative.

The CDR3 DNA is TGTGCCAGCAAGACCCTGGAGGGCACAGATACGCAGTATTTT. It encodes CASKTLEGTDTQYF. The V gene is TRBV14, the J gene TRBJ2-3; tentative D call: TRBD2 (5 bases). V was trimmed by 7 bases and J by 1 base, leaving 12 bases between them. CDR3 length equals 14 residues. Germline V gene lookup returns CDR1 SGHDN and CDR2 FVKESK.

The chain joins TRBV4-3 to TRBJ1-1, with TRBD1 as a possible D gene (5 bases). Trimming removed 3 bases from V and 5 bases from J, with 22 bases in between. The CDR3 extends over 17 amino acids. The germline CDR1 and CDR2 sequences are LGHNA and YSLEER. CDR3 protein: CASSHDRPDRVRTEAFF. The CDR3 bases are TGCGCCAGCAGCCATGACCGACCCGACAGAGTAAGGACTGAAGCTTTCTTT.

This clone was found once. This chain's CDR3 is CASSVEGFQPQHF. CDR3 DNA: TGTGCCAGTAGTGTGGAGGGTTTTCAGCCCCAGCATTTT. V gene TRBV19 combines with J gene TRBJ1-5; unclear D gene. Trimming stripped 5 bases from V and 6 bases from J, with 11 bases between. The CDR3 covers 13 residues. CDR1 is LNHDA, CDR2 SQIVND, per germline (reference sequence).

This clone was observed once. A junction end diverges from the germline sequence, so it may reflect a read error. This rearrangement joins TRBV19 to TRBJ1-2; 7 bases align to TRBD1. The CDR3 covers 14 residues. Germline CDR1 and CDR2: LNHDA and SQIVND (reference sequence). CDR3 nucleotide sequence: TGTGCCAGTATTATAACAGGGGACCACTATGGCTACACCTTC. It yields the protein CASIITGDHYGYTF. The full variable domain, in which reference TRBV19 and TRBJ1-2 provide the parts outside the CDR3, is DGGITQSPKYLFRKEGQNVTLSCEQNLNHDAMYWYRQDPGQGLRLIYYSQIVNDFQKGDIAEGYSVSREKKESFPLTVTSAQKNPTAFYLCASIITGDHYGYTFGSGTRLTVV.

This chain connects TRBV18 to TRBJ1-1; no reliable D call. The ends were cut back, 0 bases at V and 5 bases at J, with 16 bases in the middle. From germline, CDR1 is KGHSH and CDR2 LQKENI. The CDR3 has 16 residues. The CDR3 DNA sequence: TGTGCCAGCTCACCACCGAGCGAGGGCCTTTGGACTGAAGCTTTCTTT. The encoded protein is CASSPPSEGLWTEAFF.

V gene TRBV20-1 combines with J gene TRBJ2-1; 7 bases map to TRBD2. Unmatched junction bases numbered 5, after V lost 5 bases and J lost 10 bases. CDR1 and CDR2 (germline): DFQATT, SNEGSKA (reference sequence). This CDR3 spans 11 amino acids. CDR3 protein: CSAYRAGEQFF. The CDR3 DNA sequence: TGCAGTGCTTACAGAGCGGGAGAGCAGTTCTTC.

The V call is TRBV28, the J call TRBJ1-2; no reliable D call. CDR3 length: 15 amino acids. CDR1 is MDHEN, CDR2 SYDVKM, per germline. The V gene lost 3 bases and the J gene lost 2 bases, with 13 bases spanning the gap. The CDR3 here is CASSFGFSENYGYTF. CDR3 bases: TGTGCCAGCAGTTTCGGCTTCTCGGAGAACTATGGCTACACCTTC.

This chain joins TRBV5-6 and TRBJ1-3; D not certain. V lost 5 bases and J lost 4, with 7 bases in between. CDR1 SGHDT and CDR2 YYEEEE come from the germline V gene. This CDR3 comprises 12 residues. CDR3 bases: TGTGCCAGCAGTTCTAGGGGAAACACCATATATTTT. It codes for CASSSRGNTIYF.